This paragraph reports one TCR beta chain. Its specificity is unknown. V lost 2 bases to trimming and J lost 0 bases; unmatched junction nucleotides: 9. Germline CDR1 and CDR2: LGHNA and YSLEER. The CDR3 spans 17 residues. The data stem from a study of cytomegalovirus exposure and HLA in healthy donors. At the level of the study: Earlier work reported 100 million or so unique TCR beta sequences from 150 million to 200 million T cells. Overall study results and limits: Most of the CMV-associated TCR beta chains (in a later analysis) appeared to be HLA-restricted. The study dropped some indistinguishable V segments, TRBV6-2 and TRBV6-3 among them. What TCR beta sequences reportedly achieved was accurate prediction of HLA-A and HLA-B alleles in most subjects.

PCR used 60 Vbeta primers and 13 Jbeta primers. The method was immunoSEQ multiplex PCR; TCRdb's version includes in-frame clones alone and lacks a portion of them. The top ten clones hold about 2.3% of a sample with approximately 150,000 clones, approximately 72% of them seen once. V is TRBV4-3 and J is TRBJ2-5; 7 nucleotides align to TRBD1. The sequence was collected from a female donor in good health and CMV-seronegative. Sequencing was carried out using PBMCs. CDR3 residues: CASSQSTGTEYQETQYF. The CDR3 DNA follows: TGCGCCAGCAGCCAATCGACCGGGACAGAGTACCAAGAGACCCAGTACTTC.